This paragraph reports one TCR beta chain. Its antigen is not yet known. Base qualities are not at hand, and no much larger clone is one base apart. The data derive from a study of vaccination and CD4 T cells after COVID-19 (dated 2022 in TCRdb). About the full investigation: Every convalescent patient had a positive nasal swab PCR test for SARS-CoV-2, with mild disease in roughly 10 patients and severe disease in one. Post-COVID blood samples were collected from convalescent patients a median of roughly 100 days after diagnosis, with a range of roughly 30 to 161 days. In the convalescent cohort there were six males and four females, among whom were two Hispanic individuals, seven Caucasians, two Asians and one multiracial person. Each participant got two doses of either the Pfizer-BioNTech BNT162b2 vaccine (n=8) or the Moderna mRNA-1273 vaccine (n=2). In around ten COVID-19 convalescent patients and a handful of infection-naive healthy vaccine recipients, the spike-specific CD4+ TCR repertoire before mRNA vaccination was compared with the repertoire after mRNA vaccination. Post-vaccine blood samples were taken a median of 72 days after the second vaccine dose, with a range of roughly 13 to 250 days. Control cultures received a CEFX viral epitope pool as the positive control, an HIV-1 Nef peptide pool as the negative control, or no peptide. Overlapping spike peptide pools from SARS-CoV-2 and from the common cold coronaviruses HCoV-NL63, HCoV-OC43 and HCoV-229E were used as culture stimuli. Overall study outcomes, separate from this receptor: Among the post-vaccine SARS-CoV-2-reactive clones in convalescent patients, a median approximately 90% showed up only after vaccination, which suggests vaccine-specific priming. Nearly all vaccine-specific clones in convalescent patients (304 of 307) were mono-reactive for SARS-CoV-2 spike rather than cross-reactive with common cold coronaviruses. The median count of SARS-CoV-2-reactive clonotypes went up from about 23 after infection to roughly 38 after vaccination, although the change was not significant. Relatively few convalescent patients were included in the study, and early timepoints after natural infection were not analyzed.

Library preparation was by PCR. At the Johns Hopkins FTIC core, DNA from the cultured CD4+ T cells underwent TCR sequencing with the Oncomine TCR Beta short-read assay. The QIAamp micro DNA kit was used to extract genomic DNA from the cultured CD4+ T cells. Oncomine TCR Beta libraries from cultured CD4+ T cells were pooled using unique dual indexes and sequenced on an Illumina iSeq 100. The authors' pipeline ran thus. Non-productive sequences were filtered out, and CDR3s that did not start with C, did not end with F or W, or were shorter than 7 amino acids were discarded. The MANAFEST web application was used to identify antigen-specific clonotypes by comparing peptide-stimulated wells against reference wells and other culture wells. For a clone to be called positive, the clone needed an FDR below 0.05, an odds ratio above 5, and a productive frequency above 0.1% in at least two of three replicate wells. Cross-reactive clonotypes were defined as significantly expanded in both SARS-CoV-2 spike wells and at least one common cold coronavirus spike condition. CDR3 homology was assessed with Levenshtein distances (stringdist) and unrooted phylogenetic trees (ape) in R version 3.6.1. Using fastp trimming at Q25 and MiXCR clonotype assembly, TCRdb reanalyzed the public sequencing data and kept in-frame beta chains. A single entry per CDR3 protein holds the most common genes and DNA from its merged rows. The V and J calls, along with clone size, are taken from TCRdb and not from the paper's own processing. The sample includes roughly 20,000 distinct CDR3 sequences, with about 50% observed a single time. The ten top clones hold approximately 15% of the sample.

In the paper's terms, the treatment or condition label means: roughly 10-day PBMC culture with coronavirus spike peptide pools or control peptides (ViraFEST assay). The ViraFEST assay was used in the study, in which antigen-specific T cells were expanded with peptide pools and expanded clonotypes were subsequently identified by TCR sequencing. The convalescent patients' positive SARS-CoV-2 PCR tests fell between March and December 2020, which was before the Alpha, Beta and Delta variants emerged in the United States. Some 2 million PBMCs per well were cultured in IMDM with roughly 5% human AB serum and 8 to 10 IU/ml IL-2, plus 10 ug/ml peptide pools. On days 3 and 7, half of the culture medium was replaced with fresh IL-2-containing medium. After approximately eleven days of culture, CD4+ T cells were isolated by negative selection using the EasySep CD4+ T cell isolation kit. PBMCs were separated from whole blood using Ficoll-Paque Plus gradient centrifugation and then either used fresh or cryopreserved at -140C. Culture conditions were generally each tested in triplicate wells.

The germline V gene sets CDR1 to MNHEY and CDR2 to SVGEGT. The CDR3 goes from the cysteine to the phenylalanine over 16 residues. Of the read, only the CDR3 DNA is kept; its 48 bases are in frame from base 1. At the junction V is shortened by 10 bases and J by 9 bases; bases outside the gene matches: 13. The clonotype was recovered from a human donor who had recovered from COVID-19. Sequencing used CD4+ T cells from blood, cultured in vitro, obtained before SARS-CoV-2 vaccination. This sequence uses TRBV6-2 or TRBV6-3 and TRBJ2-1, with TRBD2 identical over 15 junction bases. The CDR3 is CATRPRTSGRATEQFF. In nucleotide form, the sequence is TGTGCCACTCGGCCAAGGACTAGCGGGAGGGCCACTGAGCAGTTCTTC.